This T cell receptor beta chain was retrieved from a study of cytomegalovirus exposure and HLA in healthy donors. In germline, CDR1 is KGHSH, CDR2 LQKENI. The CDR3 totals 15 residues. Trimming shortened V by 0 bases and J by 2 bases, and 10 bases separated the two germline ends. A multiplex PCR was run with 60 Vbeta primers and 13 Jbeta primers. The protocol was immunoSEQ multiplex PCR, while the TCRdb copy is restricted to in-frame clones and leaves out a portion. Altogether around 100,000 clones are present, around 81% being singletons, with the ten largest covering under 4.5%. Study-level results: It has been reported that TCR beta sequences accurately predicted the HLA-A and HLA-B alleles of most subjects. Excluded: some indistinguishable V segments such as TRBV6-2 and TRBV6-3.

This clone was seen just once. Antigen: not known. The chain links TRBV18 to TRBJ1-1, with D uncertain. The sequenced sample was PBMCs. The clonotype originates from a female donor in good health and CMV-seropositive. The CDR3 coding sequence is TGTGCCAGCTCACCACCTTACAGTTTAAACACTGAAGCTTTCTTT. Translated: CASSPPYSLNTEAFF. The full variable domain, in which reference TRBV18 and TRBJ1-1 provide the parts outside the CDR3, is NAGVMQNPRHLVRRRGQEARLRCSPMKGHSHVYWYRQLPEEGLKFMVYLQKENIIDESGMPKERFSAEFPKEGPSILRIQQVVRGDSAAYFCASSPPYSLNTEAFFGQGTRLTVV.